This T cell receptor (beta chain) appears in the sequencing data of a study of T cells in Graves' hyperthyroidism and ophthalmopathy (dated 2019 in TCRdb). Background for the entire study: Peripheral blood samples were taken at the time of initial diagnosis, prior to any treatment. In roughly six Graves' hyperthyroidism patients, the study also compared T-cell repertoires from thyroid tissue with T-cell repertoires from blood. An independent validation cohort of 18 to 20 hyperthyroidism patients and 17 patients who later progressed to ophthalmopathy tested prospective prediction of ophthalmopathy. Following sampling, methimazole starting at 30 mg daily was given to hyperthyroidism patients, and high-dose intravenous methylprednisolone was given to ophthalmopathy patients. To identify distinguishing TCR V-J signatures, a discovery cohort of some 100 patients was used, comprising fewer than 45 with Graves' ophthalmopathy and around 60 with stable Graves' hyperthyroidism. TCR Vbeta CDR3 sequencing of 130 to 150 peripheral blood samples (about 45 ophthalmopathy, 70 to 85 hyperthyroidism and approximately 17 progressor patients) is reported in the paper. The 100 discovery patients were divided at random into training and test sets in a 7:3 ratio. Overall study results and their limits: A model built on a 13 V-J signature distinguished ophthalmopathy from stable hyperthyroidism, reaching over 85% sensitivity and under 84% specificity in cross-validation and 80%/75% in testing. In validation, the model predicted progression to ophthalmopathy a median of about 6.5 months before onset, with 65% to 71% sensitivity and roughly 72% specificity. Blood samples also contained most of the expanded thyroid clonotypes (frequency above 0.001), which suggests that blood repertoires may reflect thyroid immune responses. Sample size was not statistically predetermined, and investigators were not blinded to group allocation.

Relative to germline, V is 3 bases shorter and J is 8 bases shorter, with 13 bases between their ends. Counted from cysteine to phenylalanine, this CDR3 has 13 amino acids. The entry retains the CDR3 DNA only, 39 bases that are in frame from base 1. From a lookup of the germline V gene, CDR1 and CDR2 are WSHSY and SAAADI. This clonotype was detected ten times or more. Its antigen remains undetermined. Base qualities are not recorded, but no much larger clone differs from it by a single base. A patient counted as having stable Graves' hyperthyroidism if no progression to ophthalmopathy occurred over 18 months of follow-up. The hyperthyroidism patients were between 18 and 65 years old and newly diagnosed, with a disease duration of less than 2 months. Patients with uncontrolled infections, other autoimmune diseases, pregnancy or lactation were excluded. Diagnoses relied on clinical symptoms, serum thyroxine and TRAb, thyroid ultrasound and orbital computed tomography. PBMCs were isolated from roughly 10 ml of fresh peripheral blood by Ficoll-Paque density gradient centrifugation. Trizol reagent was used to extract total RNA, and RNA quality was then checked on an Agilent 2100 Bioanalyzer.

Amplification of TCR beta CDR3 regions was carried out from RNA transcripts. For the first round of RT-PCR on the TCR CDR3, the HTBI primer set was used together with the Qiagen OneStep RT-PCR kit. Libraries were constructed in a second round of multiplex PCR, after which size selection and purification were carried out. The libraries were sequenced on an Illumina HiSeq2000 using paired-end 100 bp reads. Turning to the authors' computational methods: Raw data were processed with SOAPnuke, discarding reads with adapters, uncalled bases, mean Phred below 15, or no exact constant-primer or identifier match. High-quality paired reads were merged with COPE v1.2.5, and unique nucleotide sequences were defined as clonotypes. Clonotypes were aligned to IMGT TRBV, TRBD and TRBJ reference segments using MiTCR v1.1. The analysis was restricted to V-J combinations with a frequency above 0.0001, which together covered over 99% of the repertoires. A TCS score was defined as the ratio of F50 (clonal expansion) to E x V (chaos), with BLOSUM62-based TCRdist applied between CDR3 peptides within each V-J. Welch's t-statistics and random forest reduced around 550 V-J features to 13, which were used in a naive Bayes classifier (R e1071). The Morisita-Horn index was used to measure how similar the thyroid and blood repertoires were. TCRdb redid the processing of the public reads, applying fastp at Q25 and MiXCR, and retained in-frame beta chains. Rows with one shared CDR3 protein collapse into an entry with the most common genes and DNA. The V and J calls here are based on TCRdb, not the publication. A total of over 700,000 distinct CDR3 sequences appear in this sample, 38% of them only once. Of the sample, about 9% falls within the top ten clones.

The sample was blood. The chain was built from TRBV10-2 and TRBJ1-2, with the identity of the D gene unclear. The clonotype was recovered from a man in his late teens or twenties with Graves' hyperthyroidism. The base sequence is TGCGCCAGCAGTGAAGCTAGCCTGGCGGGCTACACCTTC. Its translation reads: CASSEASLAGYTF.